What follows is one T cell receptor (beta chain) and its context. These data originate in a study of blood T cell repertoires in COVID-19. Repertoires were generated with immunoSEQ multiplex PCR, while TCRdb's copy carries only in-frame clones and drops some. The sample contains roughly 500,000 clones, roughly nine tenths of which appear only once. Per the germline V gene, CDR1 is SGHDN and CDR2 is FVKESK. Between the trimmed V and J ends, which lost 4 bases and 2 bases, there was a span of 10 bases. The CDR3 covers 14 residues. The receptor comes from a man aged 18 to 30 with COVID-19, enrolled during active disease. Specimen: peripheral blood. The chain carries TRBV14 and TRBJ2-3, with D perhaps TRBD1 (5 bases). CDR3 residues: CASSLQVFTDTQYF. The DNA of the CDR3 is TGTGCCAGCAGCCTACAGGTGTTCACAGATACGCAGTATTTT. The full variable domain, its missing parts supplied by reference TRBV14 and TRBJ2-3, is EAGVTQFPSHSVIEKGQTVTLRCDPISGHDNLYWYRRVMGKEIKFLLHFVKESKQDESGMPNNRFLAERTGGTYSTLKVQPAELEDSGVYFCASSLQVFTDTQYFGPGTRLTVL.